This T cell receptor beta chain was captured in a study of vaccination and CD4 T cells after COVID-19. Treatment here: approximately nine-day PBMC culture with coronavirus spike peptide pools or control peptides (ViraFEST assay). Antigen-specific T cell expansion with peptide pools preceded TCR sequencing in the ViraFEST approach. The CDR3 totals 14 residues. Germline assignment: CDR1 DFQATT and CDR2 SNEGSKA (reference sequence). Between the trimmed V and J ends, which lost 2 bases and 11 bases, there was a span of 19 bases. Sequence data for DNA of cultured CD4+ T cells were generated by the Oncomine TCR Beta short-read assay. TCRdb called the PCR reads again in MiXCR, with one record for every CDR3 protein. The sample lists tens of thousands of distinct CDR3 sequences, about three fifths seen once, with 6.5% to 8% in the top ten. This clonotype turned up a few times. Its antigen is unidentified.

This sequence was found in a human donor who had recovered from COVID-19. V usage is TRBV20-1 and J usage is TRBJ1-5; D gene uncertain. Sequenced sample: CD4+ T cells from blood, cultured in vitro. This CDR3 reads CSARLPASFESQHF. Written as DNA, the CDR3 is TGCAGTGCTAGACTGCCCGCTTCATTTGAGTCCCAGCATTTT.